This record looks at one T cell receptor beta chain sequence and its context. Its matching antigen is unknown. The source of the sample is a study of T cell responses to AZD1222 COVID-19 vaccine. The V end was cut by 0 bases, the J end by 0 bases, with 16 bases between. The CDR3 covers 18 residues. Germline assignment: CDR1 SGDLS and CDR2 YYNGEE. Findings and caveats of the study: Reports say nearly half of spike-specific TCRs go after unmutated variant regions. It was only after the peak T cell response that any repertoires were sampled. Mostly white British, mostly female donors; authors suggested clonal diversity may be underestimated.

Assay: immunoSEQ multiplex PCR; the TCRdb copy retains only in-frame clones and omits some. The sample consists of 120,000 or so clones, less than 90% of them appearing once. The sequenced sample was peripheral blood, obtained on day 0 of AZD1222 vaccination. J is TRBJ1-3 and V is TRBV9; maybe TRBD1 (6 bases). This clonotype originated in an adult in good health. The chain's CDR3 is CASSVAARTGASGNTIYF. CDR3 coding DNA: TGTGCCAGCAGCGTAGCGGCCCGGACGGGGGCCTCTGGAAACACCATATATTTT.